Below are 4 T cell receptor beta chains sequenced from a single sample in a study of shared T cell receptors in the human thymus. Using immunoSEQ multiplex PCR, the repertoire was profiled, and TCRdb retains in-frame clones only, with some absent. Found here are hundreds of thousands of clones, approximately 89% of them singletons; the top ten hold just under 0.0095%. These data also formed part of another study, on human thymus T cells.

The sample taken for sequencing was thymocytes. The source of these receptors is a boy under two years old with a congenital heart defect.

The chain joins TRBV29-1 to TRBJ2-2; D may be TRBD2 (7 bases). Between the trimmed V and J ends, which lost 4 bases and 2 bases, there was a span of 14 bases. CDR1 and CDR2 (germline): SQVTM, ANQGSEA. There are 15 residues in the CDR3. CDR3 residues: CSVVGGQGNTGELFF. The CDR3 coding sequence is TGCAGCGTTGTGGGGGGGCAGGGTAACACCGGGGAGCTGTTTTTT.

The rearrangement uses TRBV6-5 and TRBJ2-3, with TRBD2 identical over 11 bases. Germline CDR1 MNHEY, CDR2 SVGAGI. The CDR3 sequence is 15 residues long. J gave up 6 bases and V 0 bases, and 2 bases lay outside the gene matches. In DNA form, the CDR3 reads TGTGCCAGCAGTTACTCGCCTAGCGGGAGGGATACGCAGTATTTT. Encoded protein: CASSYSPSGRDTQYF.

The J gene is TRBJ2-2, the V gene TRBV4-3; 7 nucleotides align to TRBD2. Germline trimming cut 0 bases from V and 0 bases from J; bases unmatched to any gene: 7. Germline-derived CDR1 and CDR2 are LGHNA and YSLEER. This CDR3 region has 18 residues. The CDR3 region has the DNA TGCGCCAGCAGCCAAGATTTCGGCCTAGCGGCGAACACCGGGGAGCTGTTTTTT. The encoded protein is CASSQDFGLAANTGELFF.

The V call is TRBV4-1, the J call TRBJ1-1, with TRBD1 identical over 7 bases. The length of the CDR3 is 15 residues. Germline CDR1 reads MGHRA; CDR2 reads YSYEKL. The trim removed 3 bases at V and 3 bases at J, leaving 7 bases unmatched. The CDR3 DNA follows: TGCGCCAGCAGCCATGTCGACAGGGCCTACACTGAAGCTTTCTTT. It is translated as CASSHVDRAYTEAFF.